This T cell receptor beta chain was captured by sequencing in a study of blood T cell repertoires in COVID-19 (dated by TCRdb to the early 2020s). Some background on the complete study: Samples from collaborators originated in the United States, Italy and Spain and spanned both the acute and convalescent phases of COVID-19. The material from the prospective study consisted of cDNA or gDNA derived from T cells, B-cell-depleted T cells, or PBMCs. Subjects who had been exposed to COVID-19, were actively infected with it, or had recovered from it provided the deeply sampled blood TCRbeta repertoires that made up the dataset. The repertoires were made available in a free public database intended to serve as a resource for research on the immune response to SARS-CoV-2. The samples were drawn from two sources: the first 160 participants of the ongoing ImmuneRACE study, and 1,000 to 1,500 subjects contributed by 6 global collaborators. Nearly every sample came with metadata listing a de-identified subject ID, COVID-19 status, age in years and sex. Where available, HLA class I and class II types were taken from metadata supplied by the sample provider and were not determined by assay-based typing.

Study-level results and caveats: Clinical and demographic metadata were provided uncurated, with the amount varying by source and participant.

The immunoSEQ Assay, a bias-controlled multiplex PCR, was used to amplify TCRbeta CDR3 regions from genomic DNA. As for the original processing: Within the assay, amplification of reference gene primers was used to estimate how many nucleated cells each sample contained. Sequence reads were collapsed and filtered to measure the absolute abundance of every unique TCRbeta CDR3 rearrangement. For each sample, productive Simpson clonality was calculated by taking the square root of Simpson's diversity index across productive rearrangements. This is the immuneACCESS table as TCRdb keeps it, with only in-frame sequences that have V and J called. A part of the clones is gone; compared with another copy, unresolved V genes explain less than half, and the rest is unexplained. The D gene and trimming were derived from the DNA, and the V and J assignments and clone size from that table. The sample table lists over 130,000 clones, around 87% of them with a count of one. Jointly, the top ten make up under 7% of the sample.

Each collaborating institution followed its own protocols to collect whole blood in K2EDTA tubes. For TCRbeta analysis, collaborators shipped samples in one of three forms: frozen whole blood, isolated PBMCs, or DNA extracted from either of those sample types. Notes on this clone: The clone's antigen remains unknown. No base quality information exists; no much larger clone differs at one position.

The CDR1 and CDR2 encoded by the germline V gene (reference sequence) are SEHNR and FQNEAQ. The CDR3 goes from the cysteine to the phenylalanine over 15 residues. Only the CDR3 DNA stays, 45 bases, in frame from base 1. Trimming costs V 5 bases and J 4 bases, and their ends lie 15 bases apart. The source material was peripheral blood. This sequence originates from a human donor in a cohort sampled during active COVID-19. The chain was built from TRBV7-9 and TRBJ1-5; matching of 5 bases hints at TRBD1 as the D gene. The DNA reads as follows: TGTGCCAGCAGCCCGACAGCAAACGGAAATCAGCCCCAGCATTTT. This yields the protein CASSPTANGNQPQHF.